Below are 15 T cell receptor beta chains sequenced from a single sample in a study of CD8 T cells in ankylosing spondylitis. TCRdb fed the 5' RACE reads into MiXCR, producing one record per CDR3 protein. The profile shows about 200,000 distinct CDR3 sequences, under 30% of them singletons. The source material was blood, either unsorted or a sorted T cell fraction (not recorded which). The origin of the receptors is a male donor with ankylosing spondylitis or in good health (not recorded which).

The CDR3 protein is CASSDGTGWLETQYF. DNA for the CDR3: TGCGCCAGCAGTGACGGGACAGGGTGGTTAGAGACCCAGTACTTC. The chain recombines TRBV10-2 with TRBJ2-5; 9 bases agree with TRBD1. Germline values: CDR1 WSHSY, CDR2 SAAADI. With V trimmed by 3 bases and J by 4 bases, 6 bases remained unmatched. The CDR3 is 15 amino acids.

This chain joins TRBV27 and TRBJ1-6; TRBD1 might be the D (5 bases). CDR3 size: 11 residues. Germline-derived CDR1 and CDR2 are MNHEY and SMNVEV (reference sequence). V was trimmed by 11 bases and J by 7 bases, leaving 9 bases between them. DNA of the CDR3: TGTGCCGCGGGGCGCAATTCACCCCTCCACTTT. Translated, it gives CAAGRNSPLHF.

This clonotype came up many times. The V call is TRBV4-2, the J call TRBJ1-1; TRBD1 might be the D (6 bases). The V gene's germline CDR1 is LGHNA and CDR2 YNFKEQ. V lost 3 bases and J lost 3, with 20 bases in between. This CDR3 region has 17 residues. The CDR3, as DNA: TGTGCCAGCAGCCAGTTCACCCGGGGGGCCTTTGACACTGAAGCTTTCTTT. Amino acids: CASSQFTRGAFDTEAFF.

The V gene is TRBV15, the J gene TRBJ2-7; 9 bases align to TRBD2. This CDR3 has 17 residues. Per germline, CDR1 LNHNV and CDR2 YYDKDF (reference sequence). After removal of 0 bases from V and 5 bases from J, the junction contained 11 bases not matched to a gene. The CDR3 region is CATSRDLLVAGVHEQYF. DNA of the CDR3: TGTGCCACCAGCAGAGATCTATTGGTAGCGGGAGTTCACGAGCAGTACTTC.

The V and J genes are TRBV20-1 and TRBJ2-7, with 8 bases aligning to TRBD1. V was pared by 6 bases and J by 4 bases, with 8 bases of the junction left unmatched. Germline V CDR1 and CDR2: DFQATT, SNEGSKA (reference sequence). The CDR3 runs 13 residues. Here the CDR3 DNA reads TGCAGTGCCGTCCCGGGACAGGTTTACGAGCAGTACTTC. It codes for CSAVPGQVYEQYF.

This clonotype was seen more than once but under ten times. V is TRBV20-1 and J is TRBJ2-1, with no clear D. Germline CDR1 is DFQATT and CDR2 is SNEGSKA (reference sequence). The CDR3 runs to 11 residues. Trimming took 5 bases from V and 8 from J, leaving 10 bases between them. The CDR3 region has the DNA TGCAGTGCTTCCAACGCGGATGAGCAGTTCTTC. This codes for CSASNADEQFF.

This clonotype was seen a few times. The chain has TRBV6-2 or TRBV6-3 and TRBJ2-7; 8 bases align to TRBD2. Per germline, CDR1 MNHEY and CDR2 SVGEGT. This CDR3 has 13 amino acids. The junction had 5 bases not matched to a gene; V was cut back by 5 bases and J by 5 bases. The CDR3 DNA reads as TGTGCCAGCAGTGCCGGGACTAGGAACGAGCAGTACTTC. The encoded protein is CASSAGTRNEQYF.

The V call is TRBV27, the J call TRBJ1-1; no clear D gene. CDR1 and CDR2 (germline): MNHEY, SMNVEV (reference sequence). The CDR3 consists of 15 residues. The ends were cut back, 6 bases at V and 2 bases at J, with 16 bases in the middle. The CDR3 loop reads CASSFASTPNTEAFF. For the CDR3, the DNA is TGTGCCAGCAGCTTTGCGTCGACACCTAACACTGAAGCTTTCTTT.

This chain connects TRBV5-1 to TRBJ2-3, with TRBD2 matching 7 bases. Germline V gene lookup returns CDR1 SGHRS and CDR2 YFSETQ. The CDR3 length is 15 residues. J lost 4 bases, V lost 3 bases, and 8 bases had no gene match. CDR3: CASSSGGGPPDTQYF. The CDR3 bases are TGCGCCAGCAGCTCTGGGGGAGGGCCACCAGATACGCAGTATTTT.

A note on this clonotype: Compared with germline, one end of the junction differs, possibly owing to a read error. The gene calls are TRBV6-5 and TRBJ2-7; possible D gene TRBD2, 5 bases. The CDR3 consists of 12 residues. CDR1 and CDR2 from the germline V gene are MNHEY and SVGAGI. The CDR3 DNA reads TGTGCCAGCAGTACACCGAGGACTCCGCCGACCTTC. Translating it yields CASSTPRTPPTF.

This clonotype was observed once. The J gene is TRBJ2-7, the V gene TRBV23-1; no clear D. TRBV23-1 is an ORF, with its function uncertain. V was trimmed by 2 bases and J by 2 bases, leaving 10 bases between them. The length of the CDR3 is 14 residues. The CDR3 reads CASSQRGPPYEQYF. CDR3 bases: TGCGCCAGCAGTCAACGAGGACCGCCCTACGAGCAGTACTTC.

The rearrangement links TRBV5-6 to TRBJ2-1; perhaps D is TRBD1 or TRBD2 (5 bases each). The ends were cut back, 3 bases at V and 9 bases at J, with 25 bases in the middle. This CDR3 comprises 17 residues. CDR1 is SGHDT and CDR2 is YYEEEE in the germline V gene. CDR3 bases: TGTGCCAGCAGCTCGCTCCCGGGACGTGGTGGGCGTGGTGAGCAGTTCTTC. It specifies CASSSLPGRGGRGEQFF.

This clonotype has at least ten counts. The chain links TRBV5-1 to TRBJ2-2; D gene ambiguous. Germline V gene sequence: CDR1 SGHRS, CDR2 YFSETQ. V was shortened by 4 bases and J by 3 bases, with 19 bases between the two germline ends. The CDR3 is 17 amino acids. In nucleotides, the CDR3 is TGCGCCAGCAGCCGTGAGCCGATTAGCCAGGACACCGGGGAGCTGTTTTTT. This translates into CASSREPISQDTGELFF. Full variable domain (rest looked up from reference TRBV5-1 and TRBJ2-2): KAGVTQTPRYLIKTRGQQVTLSCSPISGHRSVSWYQQTPGQGLQFLFEYFSETQRNKGNFPGRFSGRQFSNSRSEMNVSTLELGDSALYLCASSREPISQDTGELFFGEGSRLTVL.

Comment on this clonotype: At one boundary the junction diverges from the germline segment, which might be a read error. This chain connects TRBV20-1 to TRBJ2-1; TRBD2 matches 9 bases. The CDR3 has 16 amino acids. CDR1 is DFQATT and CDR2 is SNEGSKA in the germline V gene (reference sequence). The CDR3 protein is CCASPPLAGIDGEQFF. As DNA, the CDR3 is TGCTGTGCTAGTCCTCCTCTAGCGGGAATCGACGGTGAGCAGTTCTTC.

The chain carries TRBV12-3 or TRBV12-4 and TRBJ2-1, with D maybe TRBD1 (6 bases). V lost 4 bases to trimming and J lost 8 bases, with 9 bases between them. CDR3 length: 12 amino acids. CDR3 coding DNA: TGTGCCAGCAGTTCACAGGGCGATGAGCAGTTCTTC. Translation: CASSSQGDEQFF.